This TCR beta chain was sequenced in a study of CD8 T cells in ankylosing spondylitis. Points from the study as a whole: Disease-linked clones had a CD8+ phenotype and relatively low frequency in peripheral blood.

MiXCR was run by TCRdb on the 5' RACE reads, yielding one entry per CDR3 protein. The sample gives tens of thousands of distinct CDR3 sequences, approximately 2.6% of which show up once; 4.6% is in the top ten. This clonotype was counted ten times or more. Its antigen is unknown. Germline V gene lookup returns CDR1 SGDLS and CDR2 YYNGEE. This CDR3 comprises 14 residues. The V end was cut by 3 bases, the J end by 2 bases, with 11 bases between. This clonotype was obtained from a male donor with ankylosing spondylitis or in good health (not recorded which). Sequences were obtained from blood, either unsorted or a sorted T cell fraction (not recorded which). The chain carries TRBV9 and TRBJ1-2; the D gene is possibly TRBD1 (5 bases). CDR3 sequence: CASSAGWGNYGYTF. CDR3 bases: TGTGCCAGCAGCGCTGGGTGGGGGAACTATGGCTACACCTTC.